The 14 T cell receptor beta chains in this list originate from one sample, sequenced in a study of T cell repertoires in cytomegalovirus infection. TCRdb itself ran the reads through MiXCR, one entry per CDR3 protein. The sample includes some 350,000 distinct CDR3 sequences, about a sixth of them seen just once. Sequencing was done on a sample of PBMCs. The receptors were gathered from a human donor in good health (CMV status not recorded). Some clones in this sample may be carry-over from other donors' samples.

The rearrangement joins TRBV7-9 to TRBJ2-3; 10 bases are a match to TRBD2. Germline loops: CDR1 SEHNR, CDR2 FQNEAQ (reference sequence). The CDR3 covers 15 residues. Trimming took 5 bases from V and 5 from J; bases not matched to a gene: 7. This CDR3 is CASSLSGRAGDTQYF. The CDR3 nucleotides are TGTGCCAGCAGCCTAAGCGGGAGGGCCGGAGATACGCAGTATTTT.

The chain recombines TRBV29-1 with TRBJ2-3; 11 nucleotides line up with TRBD2. This CDR3 is built from 14 residues. Germline trimming cut 4 bases from V and 2 bases from J; bases unmatched to any gene: 2. Germline CDR1 and CDR2: SQVTM and ANQGSEA. CDR3 loop: CSVGLAGFTDTQYF. The CDR3 DNA sequence: TGCAGCGTTGGACTAGCGGGATTCACAGATACGCAGTATTTT.

This clonotype appeared many times. J is TRBJ2-5 and V is TRBV7-2, with TRBD1 identical over 8 bases. Germline CDR1 and CDR2: SGHTA and FQGNSA. Trimming took 3 bases from V and 5 from J; bases not matched to a gene: 5. The CDR3 runs to 14 residues. The CDR3 protein is CASSFDRGRETQYF. The CDR3 DNA sequence: TGTGCCAGCAGCTTTGACAGGGGCCGGGAGACCCAGTACTTC.

The chain combines TRBV30 with TRBJ2-7; no firm D call. CDR3 length: 12 amino acids. V lost 3 bases and J 9 bases, leaving 15 bases between the germline ends. CDR1 is GTSNPN and CDR2 is SVGIG in the germline V gene (reference sequence). The CDR3 sequence is CAWRNIGLGQYF. For the CDR3, the DNA is TGTGCCTGGAGAAACATAGGTCTTGGGCAGTACTTC.

V usage is TRBV5-6 and J usage is TRBJ1-1; tentatively, D is TRBD1 (5 bases). The CDR3 runs to 13 residues. Germline V gene data show CDR1 as SGHDT and CDR2 as YYEEEE. Trimming took off 4 bases at V and 3 bases at J, with 10 bases between the two ends. The CDR3 DNA reads as TGTGCCAGCAGCCCGGGACGGTACACTGAAGCTTTCTTT. Residues: CASSPGRYTEAFF.

This chain connects TRBV6-5 to TRBJ1-3; TRBD1 might be the D (5 bases). Germline lookup yields CDR1 MNHEY and CDR2 SVGAGI. This CDR3 is 13 amino acids long. Trimming stripped 7 bases from V and 7 bases from J, with 14 bases between. In nucleotides, the CDR3 is TGTGCCAGCAAGGCCTGGGGGTCGAACACCATATATTTT. Amino acid sequence: CASKAWGSNTIYF.

About this clonotype itself: A read error may produce the germline difference seen at one junction end. This chain uses TRBV7-6 with TRBJ2-2; possible D gene TRBD1, 5 bases. CDR3 size: 14 residues. Germline CDR1 and CDR2: SGHVS and FNYEAQ. DNA for the CDR3: TGTACCAGCAGCTTATTACAGGACGCCGGGGAGCTGTTTTTT. Amino acids: CTSSLLQDAGELFF.

The chain uses TRBV7-9 and TRBJ2-1; D may be TRBD1 (5 bases). Germline V gives CDR1 SEHNR, CDR2 FQNEAQ (reference sequence). This CDR3 region has 13 residues. V shed 5 bases and J shed 5 bases, with 10 bases lying between them. CDR3 residues: CASSTQADNEQFF. In DNA, the CDR3 is TGTGCCAGCAGCACACAGGCGGACAATGAGCAGTTCTTC.

Comments on this clonotype: A read error may be the cause here, since a much bigger clone is one base away. The chain has TRBV12-3 or TRBV12-4 and TRBJ2-5; D is possibly TRBD2 (6 bases). The CDR3 runs 15 residues. CDR3 protein: CASKPGLPPTEIQYF. CDR3 bases: TGTGCCAGCAAACCGGGACTGCCCCCGACCGAGATCCAGTACTTC.

In this sample, this clonotype turned up many times. The V and J genes are TRBV7-6 and TRBJ2-2; D remains ambiguous. Trimming took off 4 bases at V and 4 bases at J, with 7 bases between the two ends. The germline V gene has CDR1 SGHVS and CDR2 FNYEAQ. The CDR3 covers 13 residues. The CDR3 spells CASSSGSTGELFF. The CDR3 DNA reads TGTGCCAGCAGCTCAGGCAGCACCGGGGAGCTGTTTTTT.

This clonotype has ten or more counts. This chain uses TRBV6-1 with TRBJ2-7; D unresolved. V lost 3 bases and J 5 bases, leaving 2 bases between the germline ends. This CDR3 is built from 10 residues. Per germline, CDR1 MNHNS and CDR2 SASEGT. In DNA, the CDR3 is TGTGCCAGCAGTGACAACGAGCAGTACTTC. It yields the protein CASSDNEQYF.

The gene calls are TRBV6-5 and TRBJ2-3; 9 bases map to TRBD2. V gave up 7 bases and J gave up 0 bases; unmatched junction bases: 2. Germline lookup yields CDR1 MNHEY and CDR2 SVGAGI. This CDR3 has 14 amino acids. CDR3 sequence: CASKAGGSTDTQYF. The DNA for the CDR3 is TGTGCCAGCAAAGCGGGAGGAAGCACAGATACGCAGTATTTT.

The chain has TRBV20-1 and TRBJ1-2; weak D call: TRBD1 (6 bases). The CDR3 loop spans 12 amino acids. Germline lookup yields CDR1 DFQATT and CDR2 SNEGSKA (reference sequence). V gave up 6 bases and J gave up 7 bases, with 15 bases separating them. In DNA, the CDR3 is TGCAGTGCCCGGACAGTCTGGGGTGGCTACACCTTC. Protein product: CSARTVWGGYTF.

This clonotype was recorded at least ten times. The chain recombines TRBV6-1 with TRBJ1-5; D unclear. This CDR3 comprises 16 residues. Germline loops: CDR1 MNHNS, CDR2 SASEGT. V lost 2 bases, J lost 4 bases, and 15 bases lay in between. The CDR3 DNA reads TGTGCCAGCAGTGAAAACCCGGCAGATTGGAATCAGCCCCAGCATTTT. Residues: CASSENPADWNQPQHF.